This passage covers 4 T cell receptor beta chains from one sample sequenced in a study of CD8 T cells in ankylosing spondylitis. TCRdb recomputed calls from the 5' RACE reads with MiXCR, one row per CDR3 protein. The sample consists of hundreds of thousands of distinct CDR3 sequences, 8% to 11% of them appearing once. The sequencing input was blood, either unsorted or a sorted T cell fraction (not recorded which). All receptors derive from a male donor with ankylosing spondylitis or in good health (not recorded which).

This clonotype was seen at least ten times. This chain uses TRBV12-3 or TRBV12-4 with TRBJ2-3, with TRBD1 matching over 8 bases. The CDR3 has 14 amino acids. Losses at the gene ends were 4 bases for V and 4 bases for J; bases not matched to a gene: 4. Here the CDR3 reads CASSSRQGSDTQYF. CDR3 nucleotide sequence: TGTGCCAGCAGTTCCCGACAGGGGTCAGATACGCAGTATTTT.

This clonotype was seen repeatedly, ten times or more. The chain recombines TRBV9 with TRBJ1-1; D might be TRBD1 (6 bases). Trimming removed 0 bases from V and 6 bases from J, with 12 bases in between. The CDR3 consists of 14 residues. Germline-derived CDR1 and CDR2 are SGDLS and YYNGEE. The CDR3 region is CASSVGGGPAEAFF. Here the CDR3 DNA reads TGTGCCAGCAGCGTAGGAGGGGGACCGGCTGAAGCTTTCTTT.

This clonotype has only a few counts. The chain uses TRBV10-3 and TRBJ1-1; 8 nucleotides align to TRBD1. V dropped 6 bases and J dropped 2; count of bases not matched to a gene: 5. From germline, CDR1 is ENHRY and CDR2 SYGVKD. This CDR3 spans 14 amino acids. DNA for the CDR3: TGTGCCATCAGACCGGGACAGGAAAACACTGAAGCTTTCTTT. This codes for CAIRPGQENTEAFF.

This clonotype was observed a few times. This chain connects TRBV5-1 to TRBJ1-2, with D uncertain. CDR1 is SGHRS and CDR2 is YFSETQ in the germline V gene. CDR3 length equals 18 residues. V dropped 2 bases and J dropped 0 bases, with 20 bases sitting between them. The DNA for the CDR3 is TGCGCCAGCAGCTTCGGGAGCATAGGGAAGACCACTAACTATGGCTACACCTTC. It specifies CASSFGSIGKTTNYGYTF.